Shown below are 19 T cell receptor beta chains from a single sample sequenced in a study of neurological immune-mediated disorders. TCRdb itself ran the 5' RACE reads through MiXCR, one entry per CDR3 protein. This sample carries some 43,000 distinct CDR3 sequences, 12% of them seen once, and the ten largest clones take about 10%. Noted time point: longitudinal time-point 3. The sample taken for sequencing was PBMCs. The receptor source for this set is a male donor with HTLV-1-associated myelopathy (HAM/TSP).

In its sample, this clonotype was seen many times. The chain links TRBV11-3 to TRBJ1-2; 7 bases match TRBD1. V trimming: 10 bases; J trimming: 6 bases; junction bases outside the gene matches: 8. From germline, CDR1 is SGHNT and CDR2 YENEEA. The CDR3 loop spans 12 amino acids. The CDR3 DNA is TGTGCCACCGGGACAGAACTGGATGGCTACACCTTC. Amino acid sequence: CATGTELDGYTF.

With regard to this clonotype: The junction does not match germline at one end; this may be a read error. The V and J genes are TRBV5-1 and TRBJ1-1; TRBD1 might be the D (5 bases). CDR3 length equals 14 residues. Germline CDR1 reads SGHRS; CDR2 reads YFSETQ. DNA of the CDR3: TGCGCCAGCAACTTGCGTGGGGGGGGCACTGAAGCTTTCTTT. Translation: CASNLRGGGTEAFF.

The J gene is TRBJ2-3, the V gene TRBV7-2, with TRBD2 matching over 12 bases. Trimming at V came to 0 bases and at J to 2 bases, leaving 3 bases not matched to a gene. Germline-derived CDR1 and CDR2 are SGHTA and FQGNSA. This CDR3 comprises 17 residues. For the CDR3, the DNA is TGTGCCAGCAGCTTAGCGGCTAGCGGGGGGGCCACAGATACGCAGTATTTT. Its protein product is CASSLAASGGATDTQYF.

There are many counts of this clonotype. This chain links TRBV28 with TRBJ2-1; 9 positions agree with TRBD2. This CDR3 spans 13 amino acids. J gave up 8 bases and V 5 bases, and 4 bases lay outside the gene matches. CDR1 is MDHEN, CDR2 SYDVKM, per germline. The CDR3 region is CASSPGLADEQFF. DNA for the CDR3: TGTGCCAGCAGTCCGGGACTAGCAGATGAGCAGTTCTTC.

This clonotype was seen at least ten times. The gene calls are TRBV6-2 or TRBV6-3 and TRBJ2-7, with no clear D. The CDR3 extends over 11 amino acids. CDR1 MNHEY and CDR2 SVGEGT come from the germline V gene. Trimming shortened V by 5 bases and J by 4 bases, and 6 bases separated the two germline ends. The DNA for the CDR3 is TGTGCCAGCAGTGACGGGTACGAGCAGTACTTC. Protein sequence: CASSDGYEQYF.

V is TRBV7-2 and J is TRBJ2-3, with TRBD2 matching 11 bases. Looked up from germline, CDR1 is SGHTA and CDR2 is FQGNSA. The CDR3 contains 17 residues. Unmatched junction bases numbered 6, after V lost 1 base and J lost 3 bases. The CDR3 reads CASSLVLAGVATDTQYF. The CDR3 coding sequence is TGTGCCAGCAGCTTAGTACTAGCGGGGGTAGCTACAGATACGCAGTATTTT.

This clonotype was observed many times. The genes are TRBV7-9 and TRBJ1-2; maybe TRBD1 (6 bases). V was trimmed by 8 bases and J by 8 bases, leaving 15 bases between them. Per the germline V gene, CDR1 is SEHNR and CDR2 is FQNEAQ (reference sequence). This CDR3 has 12 residues. CDR3 loop: CASGQISDGYTF. The DNA of the CDR3 is TGTGCCAGCGGACAGATCTCGGACGGCTACACCTTC.

This clonotype was counted many times. The chain couples TRBV18 to TRBJ1-1, with TRBD1 identical over 7 bases. CDR3 size: 15 residues. Germline V gives CDR1 KGHSH, CDR2 LQKENI. With V trimmed by 6 bases and J by 1 base, 8 bases remained unmatched. As DNA, the CDR3 is TGTGCCAGCTCCCCCGACAGGGCCCCGAACACTGAAGCTTTCTTT. Translating it yields CASSPDRAPNTEAFF.

In this sample, this clonotype turned up many times. The chain couples TRBV7-8 to TRBJ1-1; D ambiguous. CDR1 SGHVS and CDR2 FQNEAQ come from the germline V gene. The length of the CDR3 is 16 residues. The germline V and J ends were trimmed by 1 base and 0 bases, with 12 bases remaining between them. The CDR3 nucleotides are TGTGCCAGCAGCTTAGGTCTAGGGCGGATGAACACTGAAGCTTTCTTT. As protein: CASSLGLGRMNTEAFF.

This clonotype was seen at least ten times. The rearrangement links TRBV11-3 to TRBJ2-2; possibly TRBD1 for D (5 bases). Trimming removed 1 base at V and 5 bases at J, with 17 bases between. Germline V gene lookup returns CDR1 SGHNT and CDR2 YENEEA. The length of the CDR3 is 17 residues. The CDR3 protein is CASSLGGGTDRTGELFF. In DNA, the CDR3 is TGTGCCAGCAGCTTAGGGGGCGGCACCGACCGGACCGGGGAGCTGTTTTTT.

This clonotype was picked up many times. The chain uses TRBV12-3 or TRBV12-4 and TRBJ2-7; 9 positions agree with TRBD1. The CDR3 has 16 residues. The ends lost 5 bases at V and 4 bases at J; junction bases unmatched: 12. CDR3 residues: CASSLLQGAVGYEQYF. CDR3 in DNA: TGTGCCAGCAGTCTACTACAGGGGGCTGTAGGTTACGAGCAGTACTTC.

There are many counts of this clonotype. The V and J genes are TRBV2 and TRBJ2-5; no clear D gene. V was cut by 3 bases and J by 5 bases, with 10 bases left in between. The CDR3 extends over 13 amino acids. Germline lookup yields CDR1 SNHLY and CDR2 FYNNEI. The CDR3 loop reads CASSDLGGETQYF. CDR3 nucleotide sequence: TGTGCCAGCAGTGACCTTGGTGGGGAGACCCAGTACTTC.

This clonotype was detected ten times or more. The chain employs TRBV3-1 and TRBJ2-3; D unclear. Germline assignment: CDR1 LGHDT and CDR2 YNNKEL (reference sequence). V was clipped by 1 base and J by 0 bases, with 8 bases between them. The CDR3 consists of 15 residues. The CDR3 nucleotides are TGTGCCAGCAGCCAAGCTGTCCTCAGCACAGATACGCAGTATTTT. Protein sequence: CASSQAVLSTDTQYF.

This clonotype was picked up many times. CDR3 sequence: CASSEGLLTAFF. In DNA form, the CDR3 reads TGTGCCAGCAGTGAGGGGTTGCTGACAGCTTTCTTT. This chain connects TRBV7-9 to TRBJ1-1; TRBD1 might be the D (5 bases). This CDR3 is built from 12 residues. V shed 6 bases and J shed 10 bases, with 15 bases lying between them. The germline V gene has CDR1 SEHNR and CDR2 FQNEAQ (reference sequence).

This clonotype was seen ten or more times. The J gene is TRBJ1-2, the V gene TRBV3-1; D is perhaps TRBD1 (6 bases). The CDR3 runs 16 residues. V was trimmed by 2 bases and J by 4 bases, leaving 17 bases between them. Germline lookup yields CDR1 LGHDT and CDR2 YNNKEL (reference sequence). The DNA for the CDR3 is TGTGCCAGCAGCCAAAGCGTAGGCGGGACATCCTATGGCTACACCTTC. Encoded protein: CASSQSVGGTSYGYTF. The full variable domain, rest sourced from reference TRBV3-1 and TRBJ1-2, is DTAVSQTPKYLVTQMGNDKSIKCEQNLGHDTMYWYKQDSKKFLKIMFSYNNKELIINETVPNRFSPKSPDKAHLNLHINSLELGDSAVYFCASSQSVGGTSYGYTFGSGTRLTVV.

This clonotype was observed many times. The gene calls are TRBV25-1 and TRBJ2-3; a possible D gene is TRBD1 (6 bases). This CDR3 is 14 amino acids long. From germline, CDR1 is MGHDK and CDR2 SYGVNS. V shed 8 bases and J shed 1 base, with 13 bases lying between them. The CDR3 protein is CASATGLGTDTQYF. The CDR3 DNA follows: TGTGCCAGCGCAACAGGGTTGGGCACAGATACGCAGTATTTT.

There are many counts of this clonotype. The chain combines TRBV20-1 with TRBJ1-5; D perhaps matches TRBD1 (6 bases). This CDR3 is 14 amino acids long. The germline CDR1 and CDR2 sequences are DFQATT and SNEGSKA (reference sequence). V was shortened by 6 bases and J by 7 bases, with 19 bases between the two germline ends. This chain's CDR3 is CSAHAGGTLQPQHF. In DNA, the CDR3 is TGCAGTGCCCACGCGGGGGGGACACTACAGCCCCAGCATTTT.

Remarks on this clonotype: An end of the junction differs from the germline gene, which may be a read error. The chain combines TRBV5-6 with TRBJ2-7, with a weak D call TRBD2 (5 bases). Germline V gene lookup returns CDR1 SGHDT and CDR2 YYEEEE. This CDR3 comprises 14 residues. The CDR3 sequence: CASSAGINSHEQYF. The CDR3, as DNA: TGTGCCAGCAGTGCCGGGATTAACTCCCACGAGCAGTACTTC.

In this sample, this clonotype turned up many times. The rearrangement uses TRBV10-3 and TRBJ2-6, with 7 positions matching TRBD1. Trimming cost V 7 bases and J 0 bases; bases outside gene matches: 6. Per germline, CDR1 ENHRY and CDR2 SYGVKD. This CDR3 has 16 amino acids. Here the CDR3 reads CAIKTGVNSGANVLTF. The DNA of the CDR3 is TGTGCCATCAAAACAGGGGTCAACTCTGGGGCCAACGTCCTGACTTTC.